The 23 T cell receptor beta chains below all came from one sample that was sequenced in a study of T cell responses to AZD1222 COVID-19 vaccine. Here immunoSEQ multiplex PCR was the method, and the copy in TCRdb shows in-frame clones only, minus some. The data show 90,000 to 100,000 clones, more than 85% seen once. Material: peripheral blood, obtained on day 0 of AZD1222 vaccination. The source is an adult in good health.

The chain uses TRBV9 and TRBJ2-7; D is possibly TRBD2 (6 bases). Trimming shortened V by 0 bases and J by 7 bases, and 14 bases separated the two germline ends. CDR3 length: 14 residues. Germline CDR1 reads SGDLS; CDR2 reads YYNGEE. The CDR3 is CASSVVGGVGEQYF. CDR3 DNA: TGTGCCAGCAGCGTAGTTGGAGGGGTAGGGGAGCAGTACTTC.

The chain has TRBV28 and TRBJ2-3; perhaps D is TRBD1 or TRBD2 (6 bases each). The CDR3 is 14 amino acids. The V gene lost 3 bases and the J gene lost 5 bases, with 12 bases spanning the gap. From germline, CDR1 is MDHEN and CDR2 SYDVKM. The CDR3 region is CASSLIGGQDTQYF. The CDR3 DNA reads as TGTGCCAGCAGTTTGATCGGGGGACAAGATACGCAGTATTTT.

The rearrangement links TRBV3-1 (or the pseudogene TRBV3-2) to TRBJ1-1; no definite D call. The CDR3 consists of 15 residues. V was shortened by 0 bases and J by 5 bases, with 13 bases between the two germline ends. From germline, CDR1 is LGHDT and CDR2 YNNKEL (reference sequence). In DNA form, the CDR3 reads TGTGCCAGCAGCCAAGACGGGAACCTGAGAACTGAAGCTTTCTTT. Protein sequence: CASSQDGNLRTEAFF.

The V gene is TRBV27, the J gene TRBJ1-5; 9 positions match TRBD1. Looked up from germline, CDR1 is MNHEY and CDR2 is SMNVEV (reference sequence). The CDR3 sequence is 16 residues long. Trimming at V came to 4 bases and at J to 0 bases, leaving 4 bases not matched to a gene. This CDR3 is CASSSLQGASNQPQHF. CDR3 coding DNA: TGTGCCAGCAGTTCCTTACAGGGGGCTAGCAATCAGCCCCAGCATTTT.

In its sample, this clone was seen once. The chain combines TRBV7-9 with TRBJ2-1; 7 nucleotides line up with TRBD2. Germline CDR1 reads SEHNR; CDR2 reads FQNEAQ (reference sequence). This CDR3 comprises 14 residues. J gave up 8 bases and V 3 bases, and 7 bases lay outside the gene matches. Written as DNA, the CDR3 is TGTGCCAGCAGCTTGGGGCTAGCGGTGGATGAGCAGTTCTTC. Protein sequence: CASSLGLAVDEQFF.

The chain has TRBV11-2 and TRBJ2-7; 14 bases are a match to TRBD2. V was pared by 4 bases and J by 6 bases, with 5 bases of the junction left unmatched. Germline CDR1 and CDR2: SGHAT and FQNNGV. This CDR3 comprises 15 residues. The CDR3 sequence: CASSSGLAGGSEQYF. The CDR3 DNA sequence: TGTGCCAGCAGCTCAGGACTAGCGGGAGGAAGCGAGCAGTACTTC.

V gene TRBV3-1 (or the pseudogene TRBV3-2) combines with J gene TRBJ1-6; 7 positions match TRBD1. The germline V gene encodes CDR1 LGHDT and CDR2 YNNKEL (reference sequence). The V gene end was trimmed by 0 bases and the J gene end by 7 bases; junction bases not matched to a gene: 6. The CDR3 is made up of 16 amino acids. The CDR3 spells CASSQEKGAQNSPLHF. CDR3 nucleotides: TGTGCCAGCAGCCAAGAAAAGGGGGCGCAGAATTCACCCCTCCACTTT.

This chain uses TRBV7-3 with TRBJ2-2; 9 nucleotides match TRBD1. Germline loops: CDR1 SGHTA, CDR2 FQGTGA. J lost 4 bases, V lost 1 base, and 7 bases had no gene match. The CDR3 is 17 amino acids. The CDR3: CASSLNRDRASTGELFF. The CDR3 DNA reads as TGTGCCAGCAGCTTAAATAGGGACAGGGCTTCCACCGGGGAGCTGTTTTTT.

The chain links TRBV9 to TRBJ1-1; 9 bases are a match to TRBD1. There are 14 residues in the CDR3. J lost 6 bases, V lost 0 bases, and 3 bases had no gene match. Germline loops: CDR1 SGDLS, CDR2 YYNGEE. For the CDR3, the DNA is TGTGCCAGCAGCGTAGCTGGGACAGGGCCTGAAGCTTTCTTT. Its protein is CASSVAGTGPEAFF.

The chain employs TRBV7-3 and TRBJ1-1, with D tentatively TRBD1 (6 bases). The germline V gene has CDR1 SGHTA and CDR2 FQGTGA. The V end was cut by 3 bases, the J end by 7 bases, with 12 bases between. CDR3 size: 13 residues. CDR3 sequence (DNA): TGTGCCAGCAGCTTCTACGGACAGATTGAAGCTTTCTTT. Translated: CASSFYGQIEAFF.

The genes are TRBV7-2 and TRBJ2-5; 9 positions match TRBD2. CDR3 size: 17 residues. Germline V gene data show CDR1 as SGHTA and CDR2 as FQGNSA. Losses at the gene ends were 3 bases for V and 7 bases for J; bases not matched to a gene: 15. The CDR3 DNA reads TGTGCCAGCAGCTTGGGTCCGGGAGCGGGGGGCGAGGTGACCCAGTACTTC. Translating gives CASSLGPGAGGEVTQYF.

The rearrangement uses TRBV4-3 and TRBJ2-5; D possibly corresponds to TRBD2 (5 bases). CDR3 length: 15 amino acids. The germline V gene has CDR1 LGHNA and CDR2 YSLEER. V lost 1 base and J 5 bases, leaving 14 bases between the germline ends. CDR3 DNA sequence: TGCGCCAGCAGCCAAGCTCCGGGGAGCTGGGAGACCCAGTACTTC. Protein product: CASSQAPGSWETQYF.

V and J are TRBV28 and TRBJ2-7; D not certain. This CDR3 is built from 12 residues. Trimming left V 7 bases short and J 2 bases short, with 9 bases between. Germline CDR1 and CDR2: MDHEN and SYDVKM. Written as DNA, the CDR3 is TGTGCCAGCAATTACCGAGCCTACGAGCAGTACTTC. Translating gives CASNYRAYEQYF. Full variable domain (outside the CDR3, taken from reference TRBV28 and TRBJ2-7): DVKVTQSSRYLVKRTGEKVFLECVQDMDHENMFWYRQDPGLGLRLIYFSYDVKMKEKGDIPEGYSVSREKKERFSLILESASTNQTSMYLCASNYRAYEQYFGPGTRLTVT.

The chain recombines TRBV18 with TRBJ2-5; TRBD1 matches 8 bases. The CDR3 consists of 15 residues. The germline gives CDR1 KGHSH, CDR2 LQKENI. V trimming: 1 base; J trimming: 0 bases; junction bases outside the gene matches: 1. CDR3 DNA: TGTGCCAGCTCACCACGGACAGGGAACCAAGAGACCCAGTACTTC. Its protein is CASSPRTGNQETQYF.

V gene TRBV3-1 (or the pseudogene TRBV3-2) combines with J gene TRBJ2-3, with TRBD1 matching 7 bases. V shed 4 bases, J shed 2 bases, and the junction held 3 bases outside the gene matches. Germline V gene lookup returns CDR1 LGHDT and CDR2 YNNKEL (reference sequence). The CDR3 has 14 residues. CDR3 nucleotides: TGTGCCAGCAGCCGGGGACAGTTCACAGATACGCAGTATTTT. It yields the protein CASSRGQFTDTQYF.

This sequence joins TRBV5-1 and TRBJ1-4; 7 positions agree with TRBD1. V shed 4 bases and J 0 bases; nucleotides not matched to a gene: 6. The CDR3 is 16 amino acids. Per germline, CDR1 SGHRS and CDR2 YFSETQ. CDR3 DNA sequence: TGCGCCAGCAGCACCGGACAGGCCTCAACTAATGAAAAACTGTTTTTT. It codes for CASSTGQASTNEKLFF.

The rearrangement uses TRBV5-1 and TRBJ1-5; possible D gene TRBD1, 6 bases. The CDR3 consists of 14 residues. Trimming shortened V by 0 bases and J by 6 bases, and 10 bases separated the two germline ends. Germline V CDR1 and CDR2: SGHRS, YFSETQ. The CDR3 is CASSLEQGSQPQHF. The CDR3 coding sequence is TGCGCCAGCAGCTTGGAACAGGGTAGTCAGCCCCAGCATTTT. The variable domain in full, with the rest retrieved from reference TRBV5-1 and TRBJ1-5, is KAGVTQTPRYLIKTRGQQVTLSCSPISGHRSVSWYQQTPGQGLQFLFEYFSETQRNKGNFPGRFSGRQFSNSRSEMNVSTLELGDSALYLCASSLEQGSQPQHFGDGTRLSIL.

V is TRBV29-1 and J is TRBJ1-2, with D maybe TRBD1 (6 bases). Germline assignment: CDR1 SQVTM and CDR2 ANQGSEA. There are 13 residues in the CDR3. V was pared by 4 bases and J by 8 bases, with 17 bases between. The CDR3 sequence: CSVGEGGERGYTF. DNA for the CDR3: TGCAGCGTTGGAGAAGGGGGGGAAAGGGGCTACACCTTC.

This clone appeared a single time. The chain recombines TRBV7-9 with TRBJ2-1, with D perhaps matching TRBD1 (6 bases). Trimming removed 5 bases at V and 6 bases at J, with 14 bases between. The CDR3 length is 14 residues. The germline gives CDR1 SEHNR, CDR2 FQNEAQ (reference sequence). CDR3 sequence: CASSPPRTVNEQFF. The CDR3 nucleotides read TGTGCCAGCAGCCCACCGAGGACAGTCAATGAGCAGTTCTTC.

The CDR3 reads CASSTGIGWGPKGTDTQYF. DNA for the CDR3: TGTGCCAGCAGTACAGGGATCGGTTGGGGCCCTAAAGGCACAGATACGCAGTATTTT. This chain joins TRBV28 and TRBJ2-3; possible D gene TRBD1, 6 bases. This CDR3 has 19 amino acids. CDR1 and CDR2 (germline): MDHEN, SYDVKM. V lost 5 bases to trimming and J lost 1 base, with 25 bases between them.

This clone appeared once. V gene TRBV23-1 combines with J gene TRBJ2-3; D possibly uses TRBD1 or TRBD2 (6 bases each). TRBV23-1 is an open reading frame, and its role is uncertain. V was trimmed by 11 bases and J by 3 bases, leaving 15 bases between them. The CDR3 is 13 residues long. CDR3 residues: CAGLGGATDTQYF. DNA for the CDR3: TGCGCCGGCCTCGGGGGCGCGACAGATACGCAGTATTTT.

This chain connects TRBV3-1 (or the pseudogene TRBV3-2) to TRBJ2-7, with 9 bases fitting TRBD1. Germline CDR1 is LGHDT and CDR2 is YNNKEL (reference sequence). After removal of 4 bases from V and 6 bases from J, the junction contained 13 bases not matched to a gene. The CDR3 covers 16 residues. The CDR3 loop is CASSPTSLQGAGEQYF. Written as DNA, the CDR3 is TGTGCCAGCAGCCCCACTTCCCTACAGGGGGCTGGCGAGCAGTACTTC.

V usage is TRBV4-3 and J usage is TRBJ1-1; TRBD1 matches at 8 bases. The CDR3 has 15 amino acids. V gave up 1 base and J gave up 5 bases; unmatched junction bases: 6. Germline CDR1 LGHNA, CDR2 YSLEER. The CDR3 DNA follows: TGCGCCAGCAGCCAAGCAGGGGGCAGAGAGACTGAAGCTTTCTTT. The encoded protein is CASSQAGGRETEAFF.